This record concerns one TCR beta chain sequence. This receptor's antigen is unknown. The record has no base qualities; no much larger clone is one base away. Libraries were prepared through the immunoSEQ multiplex PCR assay. T cell repertoires were profiled with deep sequencing of rearranged TCR beta loci together with multiparametric flow cytometry. TCRdb retrieved this table from immuneACCESS and kept in-frame rearrangements only. Not all clones are present; in checked studies, unresolved V genes account for under half, and no reason is known for the remainder. Recorded for this sample are 23,000 or so clones; about nine tenths of them occurred a single time. The ten largest clones add up to approximately 18% of the sample. This record comes from a study of lymphopenia after photon versus proton radiotherapy (dated by TCRdb to between 2017 and 2020). About the study as a whole: Photon and proton radiation therapy were compared by the study for their immunological effects in patients with gastrointestinal tumors who developed high-grade lymphopenia. The 20 patients in the cohort had gastrointestinal tumors, were treated with either photon or proton therapy, and subsequently developed lymphopenia. The goal of the study was to describe how the two radiation modalities differ in their effects on the immune system.

Study-wide conclusions, independent of this receptor: Once the lymphocyte count had reached its nadir, the repertoires of photon-treated patients showed oligoclonal expansion, particularly of CD8+ Temra cells, and this expansion drove the decline in diversity. Relative stability during treatment was observed in proton-treated patients, whereas loss of naive T cells and TCR diversity and gain of effector/memory populations were observed in photon-treated patients. Among patients across the cohort who died, overall survival time showed an inverse correlation with a larger post-nadir drop in TCR diversity. The authors looked at the survival association only in patients who died, and they framed better survival with proton therapy as a possibility rather than a demonstrated result.

CDR1 and CDR2 were assigned from the germline V gene as SGHAT and FQNNGV. A distance of 15 bases separates the germline ends of V and J, which lose 2 bases and 6 bases respectively. The CDR3 measures 15 amino acids from cysteine to phenylalanine. The CDR3 DNA has 45 bases and is translated from base 1. The sequence derives from a man aged 50-59 years with gastric cancer. The chain joins TRBV11-2 to TRBJ2-3; TRBD2 is perhaps the D gene, given 6 matching bases. Sequenced here: peripheral blood, sampled from a patient treated with photon-based radiotherapy. The DNA sequence is as follows: TGTGCCAGCAGCTTACCGGGACTGATAGCGGATACGCAGTATTTT. It specifies CASSLPGLIADTQYF.